This record covers a single TCR beta chain. This sample was taken from a study of blood T cells in healthy people across ages. Study information: In model experiments, template switching was able to capture about one barcoded beta molecule for every two T cells that were present.

Together with a sample-barcoded 5' primer, a J-beta primer mix was included in a second PCR lasting roughly 6 to 12 cycles. Each single sample gave us at least 2.5 million CDR3-containing paired-end reads. Each CDR3 protein is one row after TCRdb ran MiXCR on the 5' RACE reads. This table holds about 1.5 million distinct CDR3 sequences, 42% found once. Sequenced: blood. This sequence was found in a woman aged 18-29 years in good health.

CDR3 in amino acids: CAIRGGGVMNTEAFF. As DNA, the CDR3 is TGTGCCATCCGAGGCGGGGGGGTAATGAACACTGAAGCTTTCTTT. This rearrangement joins TRBV10-3 to TRBJ1-1; a possible D gene is TRBD1 (5 bases). The germline gives CDR1 ENHRY, CDR2 SYGVKD. The V gene lost 8 bases and the J gene lost 0 bases, with 16 bases spanning the gap. This CDR3 spans 15 amino acids.